The TCR beta chain described here comes from a study of low-dose radiotherapy and immunotherapy resistance in tumors. Study-wide context: Cohort 1 was treated with 0.5 Gy per fraction at 2-week intervals, amounting to 6.5 Gy overall. Each fraction given to Cohort 2 every two weeks delivered 1 Gy, and the total reached 13 Gy over 26 weeks. Patients received cyclophosphamide 200 mg/m2 intravenously every two weeks, the day before radiation-immunotherapy.

With TRAV- and TRBV-specific primers, first-strand cDNA was made, covering the alpha and beta chains. TCR amplification used around 19 PCR cycles, a constant-region primer and a V-primer adapter. TCRdb reprocessed the reads via MiXCR and lists one record per CDR3 protein. Found here are 15,000 to 20,000 distinct CDR3 sequences, 70% of them singletons; the top ten hold approximately 5.4%. Germline V gene data show CDR1 as MDHEN and CDR2 as SYDVKM. The CDR3 is made up of 14 amino acids. Between the trimmed V and J ends, which lost 2 bases and 2 bases, there was a span of 8 bases. This rearrangement joins TRBV28 to TRBJ2-3; unclear D gene. This receptor was taken from a human donor with advanced metastatic prostate, ovarian, gallbladder or colorectal cancer (not recorded which). This table probably holds off-target reads from a library built for another chain. CDR3 loop: CASSLLGPTDTQYF. The CDR3 nucleotides are TGTGCCAGCAGTTTACTGGGTCCCACAGATACGCAGTATTTT.